Listed here are 9 T cell receptor beta chains from one sample, sequenced in a study of tumor-infiltrating lymphocytes in localized non-small cell lung cancer. The assay was immunoSEQ multiplex PCR, and TCRdb's table has in-frame clones only and misses some. Here the sample spans 5,500 to 8,000 clones, approximately 75% being singletons. The source material was lung tumor tissue. These TCRs come from a human donor with non-small cell lung cancer.

The chain employs TRBV7-3 and TRBJ2-2; 9 bases are shared with TRBD1. V was pared by 2 bases and J by 7 bases, with 5 bases of the junction left unmatched. This CDR3 is built from 15 residues. The germline CDR1 and CDR2 sequences are SGHTA and FQGTGA. The CDR3 loop reads CASSLAGQGIGELFF. CDR3 bases: TGTGCCAGCAGCTTAGCGGGACAGGGAATCGGGGAGCTGTTTTTT.

This chain joins TRBV6-5 and TRBJ1-6, with D unclear. There are 14 residues in the CDR3. Trimming removed 2 bases at V and 7 bases at J, with 9 bases between. Germline assignment: CDR1 MNHEY and CDR2 SVGAGI. CDR3 residues: CASSYSILNSPLHF. CDR3 coding DNA: TGTGCCAGCAGTTACAGCATTCTCAATTCACCCCTCCACTTT.

The chain links TRBV27 to TRBJ2-7; perhaps D is TRBD1 or TRBD2 (6 bases each). The ends were cut back, 5 bases at V and 2 bases at J, with 10 bases in the middle. CDR3 length: 13 residues. The germline V gene has CDR1 MNHEY and CDR2 SMNVEV (reference sequence). CDR3 loop: CASSHRGPYEQYF. CDR3 bases: TGTGCCAGCAGTCACCGGGGGCCCTACGAGCAGTACTTC.

CDR3 DNA sequence: TGTGCCAGCAGCTTAGACAGCTCCTACGAGCAGTACTTC. It translates to CASSLDSSYEQYF. The chain recombines TRBV7-9 with TRBJ2-7; D not certain. CDR1 SEHNR and CDR2 FQNEAQ come from the germline V gene (reference sequence). Trimming cost V 1 base and J 0 bases, with 4 bases left between them. This CDR3 comprises 13 residues.

This clone appeared a single time. V and J are TRBV14 and TRBJ2-3; 13 bases match TRBD2. Germline V gives CDR1 SGHDN, CDR2 FVKESK. The CDR3 has 16 amino acids. Trimming took 3 bases from V and 3 from J; bases not matched to a gene: 3. The CDR3 region is CASSQGLAGYTDTQYF. CDR3 bases: TGTGCCAGCAGCCAGGGACTAGCGGGGTATACAGATACGCAGTATTTT.

This clone is large in the sample. This CDR3 reads CASSYSRMNTEAFF. In DNA, the CDR3 is TGTGCCAGCAGTTACTCGAGAATGAACACTGAAGCTTTCTTT. The rearrangement uses TRBV27 and TRBJ1-1; no clear D. CDR3 length: 14 amino acids. Germline CDR1 and CDR2: MNHEY and SMNVEV (reference sequence). The V gene lost 4 bases and the J gene lost 0 bases, with 9 bases spanning the gap.

As to this clone: Its ends do not fully match the called genes, so a read error is possible. V gene TRBV10-3 combines with J gene TRBJ2-7; 8 bases match TRBD2. The CDR3 has 15 residues. Germline V gene sequence: CDR1 ENHRY, CDR2 SYGVKD. CDR3 sequence (DNA): TGTGCCAGCAGTTACGGCGGGGGGAATTTTGGGGAGCAGTACTTC. Translating gives CASSYGGGNFGEQYF.

This chain connects TRBV2 to TRBJ1-1, with D perhaps matching TRBD1 (6 bases). V was clipped by 7 bases and J by 5 bases, with 17 bases between them. Germline V CDR1 and CDR2: SNHLY, FYNNEI. This CDR3 spans 14 amino acids. This CDR3 is CASMITGIGTEAFF. CDR3 in DNA: TGTGCCAGCATGATTACAGGGATTGGGACTGAAGCTTTCTTT.

CDR3 region: CASSQETSGGSYEQYF. CDR3 nucleotides: TGTGCCAGCAGCCAAGAGACTAGCGGGGGCTCCTACGAGCAGTACTTC. The chain has TRBV4-2 and TRBJ2-7; 12 nucleotides line up with TRBD2. V lost 0 bases to trimming and J lost 0 bases; unmatched junction nucleotides: 0. CDR3 length equals 16 residues. Germline CDR1 LGHNA, CDR2 YNFKEQ.